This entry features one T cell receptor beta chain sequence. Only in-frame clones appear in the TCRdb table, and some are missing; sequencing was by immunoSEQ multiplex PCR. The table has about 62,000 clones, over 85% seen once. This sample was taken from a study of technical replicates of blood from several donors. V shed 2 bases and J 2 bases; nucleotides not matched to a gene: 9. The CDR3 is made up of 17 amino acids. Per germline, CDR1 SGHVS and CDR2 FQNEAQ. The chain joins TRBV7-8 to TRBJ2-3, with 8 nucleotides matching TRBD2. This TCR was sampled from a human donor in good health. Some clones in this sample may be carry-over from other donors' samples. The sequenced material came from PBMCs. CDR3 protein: CASSLSITSGTTDTQYF. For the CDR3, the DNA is TGTGCCAGCAGCTTAAGTATAACTAGCGGAACCACAGATACGCAGTATTTT.